These 26 T cell receptor beta chains were sequenced from one sample in a study of T cell changes during pregnancy in multiple sclerosis. Using immunoSEQ multiplex PCR, the repertoire was profiled, and TCRdb retains in-frame clones only, with some absent. The table has around 53,000 clones, about 92% seen once. Sequencing used CD8+ T cells from peripheral blood mononuclear cells, obtained before pregnancy. The receptor set was obtained from a female donor with multiple sclerosis, enrolled in a pregnancy study.

The V and J genes are TRBV9 and TRBJ2-3, with TRBD2 matching over 9 bases. Per the germline V gene, CDR1 is SGDLS and CDR2 is YYNGEE. With 0 bases clipped from V and 6 bases from J, the junction kept 8 bases outside the gene matches. The CDR3 contains 16 residues. CDR3 nucleotides: TGTGCCAGCAGCGTAGGGATAGCGGGGGCTACCGATACGCAGTATTTT. Protein product: CASSVGIAGATDTQYF.

The chain uses TRBV29-1 and TRBJ2-3; TRBD2 might be the D (7 bases). CDR3 length: 15 residues. V was shortened by 6 bases and J by 2 bases, with 18 bases between the two germline ends. Germline loops: CDR1 SQVTM, CDR2 ANQGSEA. The CDR3 DNA reads as TGCAGCGTGGGGTCGTACGGGGGGCTCACAGATACGCAGTATTTT. Protein product: CSVGSYGGLTDTQYF.

The rearrangement joins TRBV15 to TRBJ1-5; D is unresolved. V was shortened by 1 base and J by 0 bases, with 7 bases between the two germline ends. The CDR3 contains 15 residues. Germline CDR1 is LNHNV and CDR2 is YYDKDF (reference sequence). In DNA, the CDR3 is TGTGCCACCAGCAGAGGAGCGGGTAGCAATCAGCCCCAGCATTTT. Amino acid sequence: CATSRGAGSNQPQHF.

The chain carries TRBV5-5 and TRBJ1-1; D is ambiguous. This CDR3 region has 12 residues. The V end was cut by 2 bases, the J end by 6 bases, with 8 bases between. Per germline, CDR1 SGHKS and CDR2 YYEKEE (reference sequence). The CDR3 DNA sequence: TGTGCCAGCAGCTTTACGGCGGCTGAAGCTTTCTTT. It yields the protein CASSFTAAEAFF.

This chain uses TRBV5-6 with TRBJ2-7, with no clear D. The length of the CDR3 is 15 residues. Trimming pared 4 bases from V and 5 bases from J, leaving 19 bases between. Germline V gene data show CDR1 as SGHDT and CDR2 as YYEEEE. CDR3 sequence reads: CASSPWRQPRNEQYF. CDR3 nucleotides: TGTGCCAGCAGCCCATGGCGGCAACCTCGGAACGAGCAGTACTTC.

The CDR3 sequence is CASRLSGDRGKAFF. In DNA form, the CDR3 reads TGTGCCAGCAGGTTGAGTGGGGACAGGGGAAAAGCTTTCTTT. The V and J genes are TRBV7-9 and TRBJ1-1; 10 bases are a match to TRBD1. The germline V gene encodes CDR1 SEHNR and CDR2 FQNEAQ (reference sequence). V was pared by 6 bases and J by 9 bases, with 10 bases of the junction left unmatched. This CDR3 contains 14 residues.

The CDR3 sequence: CASSVALLAGGGPDTQYF. The CDR3 DNA follows: TGTGCCAGCAGCGTAGCCTTGCTAGCGGGGGGGGGTCCCGATACGCAGTATTTT. This chain connects TRBV9 to TRBJ2-3; 12 nucleotides line up with TRBD2. CDR1 and CDR2 from the germline V gene are SGDLS and YYNGEE. CDR3 length equals 18 residues. Trimming cost V 0 bases and J 6 bases; bases outside gene matches: 11.

V gene TRBV10-3 combines with J gene TRBJ1-2; 8 bases map to TRBD1. Germline V gives CDR1 ENHRY, CDR2 SYGVKD. J was trimmed by 4 bases and V by 0 bases; bases with no gene match: 7. This CDR3 has 16 amino acids. The CDR3 DNA reads TGTGCCATCAGTGAGTCACCGGGACAGGCGTCCTATGGCTACACCTTC. Translating gives CAISESPGQASYGYTF.

The chain recombines TRBV27 with TRBJ2-2; D not certain. Trimming took off 1 base at V and 6 bases at J, with 3 bases between the two ends. The CDR3 length is 12 residues. Germline CDR1 MNHEY, CDR2 SMNVEV (reference sequence). CDR3 loop: CASSLWPGELFF. In DNA, the CDR3 is TGTGCCAGCAGTTTATGGCCCGGGGAGCTGTTTTTT.

The rearrangement joins TRBV5-4 to TRBJ2-5; D gene uncertain. Germline V gene data show CDR1 as SGHNT and CDR2 as YYREEE (reference sequence). Trimming removed 5 bases from V and 0 bases from J, with 11 bases in between. This CDR3 spans 14 amino acids. CDR3 residues: CASSYYSYQETQYF. DNA for the CDR3: TGTGCCAGCAGTTATTACTCGTACCAAGAGACCCAGTACTTC.

J is TRBJ2-1 and V is TRBV5-6; D may be TRBD2 (5 bases). The CDR3 loop spans 12 amino acids. Trimming stripped 4 bases from V and 12 bases from J, with 14 bases between. Germline V lookup: CDR1 SGHDT, CDR2 YYEEEE. The CDR3 bases are TGTGCCAGCAGCCTCGGGGTTACGCGGCAGTTCTTC. This gives the protein CASSLGVTRQFF.

The chain is built from TRBV7-9 and TRBJ1-5, with TRBD1 matching 8 bases. This CDR3 contains 17 residues. V lost 7 bases, J lost 1 base, and 12 bases stayed unmatched. Germline assignment: CDR1 SEHNR and CDR2 FQNEAQ (reference sequence). The CDR3 DNA reads TGTGCCAGCACTTTCGGTACAGGGGGGGAGAGCAATCAGCCCCAGCATTTT. Translation gives CASTFGTGGESNQPQHF.

The J gene is TRBJ1-2, the V gene TRBV5-6; D not certain. Germline values: CDR1 SGHDT, CDR2 YYEEEE. CDR3 length: 12 amino acids. V was cut by 5 bases and J by 7 bases, with 12 bases left in between. CDR3 loop: CASRDRRGGYTF. In DNA form, the CDR3 reads TGTGCCAGCAGGGACCGACGGGGTGGCTACACCTTC.

This chain connects TRBV13 to TRBJ2-3, with 7 nucleotides matching TRBD1. Losses at the gene ends were 5 bases for V and 3 bases for J; bases not matched to a gene: 11. The CDR3 extends over 16 amino acids. CDR1 and CDR2 (germline): PRHDT, FYEKMQ (reference sequence). CDR3: CASSKGRGGLTDTQYF. In nucleotides, the CDR3 is TGTGCCAGCAGCAAAGGAAGAGGGGGCCTGACAGATACGCAGTATTTT. The full variable domain, in which reference TRBV13 and TRBJ2-3 provide the parts outside the CDR3, is AAGVIQSPRHLIKEKRETATLKCYPIPRHDTVYWYQQGPGQDPQFLISFYEKMQSDKGSIPDRFSAQQFSDYHSELNMSSLELGDSALYFCASSKGRGGLTDTQYFGPGTRLTVL.

This clone has ten or more counts. The chain links TRBV6-1 to TRBJ2-5; possible D gene TRBD2, 5 bases. This CDR3 spans 13 amino acids. V was pared by 9 bases and J by 0 bases, with 11 bases between. CDR1 MNHNS and CDR2 SASEGT come from the germline V gene. CDR3 region: CASTGEYQETQYF. The CDR3 nucleotides are TGTGCCAGTACTGGGGAGTACCAAGAGACCCAGTACTTC.

This chain uses TRBV18 with TRBJ2-5; unclear D gene. CDR3 length: 12 amino acids. Germline loops: CDR1 KGHSH, CDR2 LQKENI. V was clipped by 2 bases and J by 4 bases, with 5 bases between them. The DNA for the CDR3 is TGTGCCAGCTCACCATTAGCAGAGACCCAGTACTTC. Encoded protein: CASSPLAETQYF.

J is TRBJ2-1 and V is TRBV4-1; D may be TRBD1 (5 bases). CDR3 length: 13 amino acids. Germline V CDR1 and CDR2: MGHRA, YSYEKL. The V gene lost 1 base and the J gene lost 7 bases, with 8 bases spanning the gap. CDR3 nucleotides: TGCGCCAGCAGCCAAGCGCAGGGAAATGAGCAGTTCTTC. This gives the protein CASSQAQGNEQFF.

This clone has only one observation. The chain links TRBV21-1 to TRBJ1-1; the table's TRBD1 call for D was not verified on the DNA. TRBV21-1 corresponds to a pseudogene. This CDR3 contains 15 residues. The DNA of the CDR3 is TGTGCCAGCAGCACCGGACAGGGCGTGAACACTGAAGCTTTCTTT. This translates into CASSTGQGVNTEAFF.

The V and J genes are TRBV23-1 and TRBJ2-2; the D gene is possibly TRBD2 (7 bases). TRBV23-1 falls under the ORF class, with uncertain function. Between the trimmed V and J ends, which lost 0 bases and 6 bases, there was a span of 11 bases. The CDR3 has 15 residues. The CDR3: CASSQSKGGAGELFF. CDR3 sequence (DNA): TGCGCCAGCAGTCAATCTAAGGGGGGGGCCGGGGAGCTGTTTTTT.

V and J are TRBV7-2 and TRBJ2-3; TRBD2 agrees at 9 bases. The germline gives CDR1 SGHTA, CDR2 FQGNSA. The CDR3 consists of 16 residues. The J segment lost 4 bases and the V segment lost 5 bases, leaving 10 bases of the junction unmatched. CDR3 DNA sequence: TGTGCCAGCAGCAGGGGCACAGCGGGGGGCGCAGATACGCAGTATTTT. Translation: CASSRGTAGGADTQYF.

This chain uses TRBV4-1 with TRBJ2-1; 7 bases are a match to TRBD2. CDR3 length equals 15 residues. Germline values: CDR1 MGHRA, CDR2 YSYEKL. With V trimmed by 6 bases and J by 5 bases, 10 bases remained unmatched. The DNA for the CDR3 is TGCGCCAGCAGATTTTCCGGGGAGGGGAACAATGAGCAGTTCTTC. Translating it yields CASRFSGEGNNEQFF.

The J gene is TRBJ2-3, the V gene TRBV6-5; D is ambiguous. CDR1 and CDR2 from the germline V gene are MNHEY and SVGAGI. Between the trimmed V and J ends, which lost 5 bases and 2 bases, there was a span of 5 bases. This CDR3 spans 12 amino acids. CDR3 amino acids: CASSQATDTQYF. The CDR3 region has the DNA TGTGCCAGCAGTCAGGCCACAGATACGCAGTATTTT.

V and J are TRBV30 and TRBJ1-4; D might be TRBD1 (6 bases). Germline V lookup: CDR1 GTSNPN, CDR2 SVGIG (reference sequence). Trimming cost V 1 base and J 7 bases, with 10 bases left between them. The CDR3 sequence is 13 residues long. The CDR3 bases are TGTGCCTGGAGTGATGGGGGCGCTGAAAAACTGTTTTTT. Amino acids: CAWSDGGAEKLFF.

This chain uses TRBV25-1 with TRBJ2-1, with 9 bases aligning to TRBD1. There are 15 residues in the CDR3. Germline values: CDR1 MGHDK, CDR2 SYGVNS. Trimming removed 4 bases from V and 1 base from J; junction bases left unmatched: 2. In DNA form, the CDR3 reads TGTGCCAGCAGTGGACAGGGGGGGTCCTACAATGAGCAGTTCTTC. Encoded protein: CASSGQGGSYNEQFF.

The chain employs TRBV5-1 and TRBJ2-7, with D perhaps matching TRBD2 (5 bases). The CDR3 length is 12 residues. The germline V gene encodes CDR1 SGHRS and CDR2 YFSETQ. Trimming removed 4 bases at V and 10 bases at J, with 15 bases between. The CDR3 bases are TGCGCCAGCAGCCCCGAGGGCGATCAACAGTACTTC. It translates to CASSPEGDQQYF.

V and J are TRBV14 and TRBJ2-1; 7 bases are shared with TRBD1. In germline, CDR1 is SGHDN, CDR2 FVKESK. The CDR3 extends over 15 amino acids. V was pared by 6 bases and J by 3 bases, with 8 bases of the junction left unmatched. CDR3 residues: CASRSLRGHYNEQFF. In DNA, the CDR3 is TGTGCCAGCAGATCTTTGAGGGGGCACTACAATGAGCAGTTCTTC.